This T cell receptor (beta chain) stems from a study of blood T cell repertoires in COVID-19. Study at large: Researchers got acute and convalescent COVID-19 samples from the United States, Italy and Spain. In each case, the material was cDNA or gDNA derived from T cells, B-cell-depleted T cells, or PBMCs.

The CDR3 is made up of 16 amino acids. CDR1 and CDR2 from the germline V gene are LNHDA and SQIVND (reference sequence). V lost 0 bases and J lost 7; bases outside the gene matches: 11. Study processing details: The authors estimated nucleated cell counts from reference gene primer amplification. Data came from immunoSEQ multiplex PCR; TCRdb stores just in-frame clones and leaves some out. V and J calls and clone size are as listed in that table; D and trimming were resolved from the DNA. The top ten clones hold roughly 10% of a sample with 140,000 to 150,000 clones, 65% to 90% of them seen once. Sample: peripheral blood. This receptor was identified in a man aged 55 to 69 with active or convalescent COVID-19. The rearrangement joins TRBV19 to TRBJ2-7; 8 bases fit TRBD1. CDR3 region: CASSIEPWDRLREQYF. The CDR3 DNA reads TGTGCCAGTAGTATAGAACCGTGGGACAGGCTTCGGGAGCAGTACTTC.